A selection of T cell receptor beta chains follows, all from one sample in a study of T cells in localized non-small cell lung cancer. TCRdb's table, derived via immunoSEQ multiplex PCR, lists solely in-frame clones and lacks some. The sample lists some 25,000 clones, roughly 90% occurring once. The sample consisted of peripheral blood, taken before any cancer treatment. These receptors all stem from a man aged 40 to 75 with stage III squamous cell lung carcinoma. CDR3s include the opening cysteine and the closing phenylalanine or tryptophan. A D gene is named only where the DNA matches it firmly. Part of the rows lack a size; the others show once, few, many or a class for expanded clones.

d_call clone_size j_call v_call cdr3_aa cdr3_nt
TRBD1 - TRBJ2-2 TRBV5-4 CASRTGGNTGELFF TGTGCCAGCAGGACAGGGGGGAACACCGGGGAGCTGTTTTTT
- - TRBJ1-2 TRBV6-5 CASSSTGYGYTF TGTGCCAGCAGTTCTACAGGATATGGCTACACCTTC
TRBD2 - TRBJ2-1 TRBV5-6 CASTRGLAGDNEQFF TGTGCCAGCACGAGGGGACTAGCGGGGGACAATGAGCAGTTCTTC
- - TRBJ1-5 TRBV2 CASSERGGGYQPQHF TGTGCCAGCAGTGAAAGGGGGGGAGGGTACCAGCCCCAGCATTTT
TRBD1 - TRBJ1-5 TRBV18 CASSGTENQPQHF TGTGCCAGCTCAGGGACAGAAAATCAGCCCCAGCATTTT
TRBD2 - TRBJ2-3 TRBV7-2 CASSRLAGGDTQYF TGTGCCAGCAGCAGACTAGCGGGGGGGGATACGCAGTATTTT
TRBD1 - TRBJ1-2 TRBV27 CASRSGQASTF TGTGCCAGCAGAAGCGGACAGGCCAGCACCTTC
TRBD1 - TRBJ1-2 TRBV6-5 CASSSTGGFGGYGYTF TGTGCCAGCAGTTCAACAGGGGGCTTTGGAGGCTATGGCTACACCTTC
- - TRBJ1-2 TRBV9 CASSVEGTRNYGYTF TGTGCCAGCAGCGTAGAGGGAACGAGGAACTATGGCTACACCTTC
TRBD1 - TRBJ2-6 TRBV5-1 CASSLMVGGSGANVLTF TGCGCCAGCAGCTTGATGGTAGGGGGCAGTGGGGCCAACGTCCTGACTTTC
- - TRBJ1-6 TRBV9 CASSPGERSPLHF TGTGCCAGCAGCCCAGGGGAAAGATCACCCCTCCACTTT
- - TRBJ2-5 TRBV25-1 CASSKITGSDETQYF TGTGCCAGCAGCAAAATTACAGGGTCGGACGAGACCCAGTACTTC
TRBD2 - TRBJ2-3 TRBV10-3 CAISETSGSLTDTQYF TGTGCCATCAGTGAAACTAGCGGTTCCCTCACAGATACGCAGTATTTT
- - TRBJ2-2 TRBV2 CASSLGAGAGELFF TGTGCCAGCAGTTTGGGGGCGGGAGCCGGGGAGCTGTTTTTT
- - TRBJ2-7 TRBV27 CASSLSPQGSGGTYEQYF TGTGCCAGCAGTTTGTCTCCCCAGGGCAGCGGAGGAACCTACGAGCAGTACTTC
TRBD1 - TRBJ1-5 TRBV7-2 CASKLTGGNQPQHF TGTGCCAGCAAATTGACAGGGGGTAATCAGCCCCAGCATTTT
TRBD1 - TRBJ1-6 TRBV7-2 CASSSAPGQIYNSPLHF TGTGCCAGCAGCTCCGCCCCGGGACAGATCTATAATTCACCCCTCCACTTT
TRBD2 once TRBJ2-5 TRBV29-1 CSGGLAGYQETQYF TGCAGCGGTGGACTAGCGGGCTACCAAGAGACCCAGTACTTC
- - TRBJ2-5 TRBV5-4 CASSLEGGIRETQYF TGTGCCAGCAGCTTGGAGGGCGGGATAAGGGAGACCCAGTACTTC
- - TRBJ2-1 TRBV4-3 CASSQDPPGVNEQFF TGCGCCAGCAGCCAAGATCCGCCGGGTGTGAATGAGCAGTTCTTC
TRBD2 - TRBJ2-3 TRBV29-1 CSVVLAGITDTQYF TGCAGCGTTGTGCTAGCGGGAATCACAGATACGCAGTATTTT
- - TRBJ1-4 TRBV10-3 CAISESGTFRF TGTGCCATCAGTGAGTCAGGGACGTTTAGGTTT
TRBD2 once TRBJ2-2 TRBV7-9 CASTLAGGRTGELFF TGTGCCAGCACTCTAGCGGGAGGGCGGACCGGGGAGCTGTTTTTT
TRBD1 - TRBJ1-3 TRBV11-2 CASSVDRFGNTIYF TGTGCCAGCAGCGTGGACAGGTTTGGAAACACCATATATTTT
- - TRBJ2-2 TRBV13 CASSLEGENTGELFF TGTGCCAGCAGCTTAGAGGGGGAGAACACCGGGGAGCTGTTTTTT
- - TRBJ2-3 TRBV6-6 CASPRGELTSTDTQYF TGTGCCAGCCCTAGGGGGGAGCTTACTAGCACAGATACGCAGTATTTT
- - TRBJ2-2 TRBV19 CASSIPRLGTGELFF TGTGCCAGTAGTATCCCCCGACTGGGCACCGGGGAGCTGTTTTTT
- - TRBJ1-1 TRBV6-6 CASSYPRTVNTEAFF TGTGCCAGCAGTTACCCTCGGACGGTGAACACTGAAGCTTTCTTT
- - TRBJ1-2 TRBV7-2 CASSLERGGYTF TGTGCCAGCAGCTTAGAACGGGGCGGCTACACCTTC
- - TRBJ1-5 TRBV7-8 CASVEQANQPQHF TGTGCCAGCGTTGAGCAAGCCAATCAGCCCCAGCATTTT
TRBD2 - TRBJ2-4 TRBV30 CAWTLADLAKNIQYF TGTGCCTGGACGCTAGCGGATCTAGCCAAAAACATTCAGTACTTC
TRBD1 - TRBJ1-4 TRBV6-1 CASSEGGQGYEKLFF TGTGCCAGCAGTGAAGGGGGACAGGGCTATGAAAAACTGTTTTTT
- - TRBJ1-1 TRBV5-6 CASSPRGGMYTEAFF TGTGCCAGCAGCCCCCGGGGGGGGATGTACACTGAAGCTTTCTTT
- - TRBJ2-3 TRBV29-1 CSVDGGDPLIDTQYF TGCAGCGTTGACGGCGGCGACCCTCTTATTGATACGCAGTATTTT
- - TRBJ2-2 TRBV9 CASSVRRGGELFF TGTGCCAGCAGCGTTAGACGGGGCGGGGAGCTGTTTTTT
TRBD1 once TRBJ1-4 TRBV4-1 CASSQIYGQGGEKLFF TGCGCCAGCAGCCAAATCTATGGGCAGGGGGGTGAAAAACTGTTTTTT
TRBD2 - TRBJ2-5 TRBV4-2 CASSQAPSGRALETQYF TGTGCCAGCAGCCAAGCGCCTAGCGGGAGGGCCTTGGAGACCCAGTACTTC
TRBD2 - TRBJ2-5 TRBV7-2 CASSLFGGGSQETQYF TGTGCCAGCAGCTTATTCGGCGGGGGGTCTCAAGAGACCCAGTACTTC
- - TRBJ2-5 TRBV18 CASSPLQGPETQYF TGTGCCAGCTCACCACTTCAGGGGCCAGAGACCCAGTACTTC
- - TRBJ1-3 TRBV7-2 CASRVTGRNTIYF TGTGCCAGCAGGGTGACAGGTCGGAACACCATATATTTT
- - TRBJ2-3 TRBV7-3 CASSLGASLDTQYF TGTGCCAGCAGCTTAGGCGCCTCCCTAGATACGCAGTATTTT